This TCR beta chain comes out of a study of blood T cells in healthy people across ages. The study's findings and limits: Underestimates were what the diversity estimates from one million T cells were considered to be.

In terms of origin and age, donors were healthy Caucasian individuals from Russia aged 6 to 90. The draw of peripheral blood yielded approximately 10 milliliters from each donor. Researchers isolated at least 6 million PBMCs per sample. CDR1 is DFQATT, CDR2 SNEGSKA, per germline (reference sequence). Trimming removed 6 bases at V and 2 bases at J, with 15 bases between. This CDR3 region has 14 residues. In regard to this clonotype: Its specificity is not known.

Through a sample-barcoded 5' primer and a J-beta primer mix, a second PCR was run for about 6 to 11 cycles. MiXCR, run by TCRdb on the 5' RACE reads, gives a single entry per CDR3 protein. The sample records 1.5 million to 1.9 million distinct CDR3 sequences, 35% to 45% being singletons. The sequence was collected from a woman in her late teens or twenties in good health. The V gene is TRBV20-1, the J gene TRBJ2-3; D may be TRBD2 (6 bases). Sequenced input: blood. The CDR3 DNA reads as TGCAGTGCCCTCGAGGGACTGAACACAGATACGCAGTATTTT. Translated, it gives CSALEGLNTDTQYF.